The subject of this entry is one TCR beta chain. With 1 base removed from V and 0 bases from J, the gap between germline ends came to 4 bases. CDR3 size: 13 residues. CDR1 and CDR2 (germline): SGHAT, FQNNGV. This record belongs to a study of technical replicates of blood from a handful of donors. Assay: immunoSEQ multiplex PCR; the TCRdb copy retains only in-frame clones and omits some. The top ten clones hold 0.3% to 0.45% of a sample with approximately 73,000 clones, around nine tenths of them seen once. This receptor was obtained from a human donor in good health. Material: T cells isolated from PBMCs. The gene calls are TRBV11-2 and TRBJ2-7; D call uncertain. The CDR3 loop is CASSLGISYEQYF. DNA of the CDR3: TGTGCCAGCAGCTTAGGTATCTCCTACGAGCAGTACTTC.